This paragraph covers one T cell receptor beta chain sequence. This clonotype was picked up many times. Its binding antigen is unknown. No base quality values were provided; no much bigger clone lies one nucleotide off. This sample was included in a study of identical twins (dated by TCRdb to the mid-2010s). In the study overall: To test whether fetal clonotypes persist, the study used deep sequencing on TCR alpha and beta repertoires from monozygotic twins, unrelated adults of various ages, and cord blood. To rule out contamination, the twin experiments were replicated at different times with different library preparation protocols. Results the study describes overall, beyond this receptor: Out-of-frame TCR alpha sharing in monozygotic twins was systematically underestimated by recombination models, whereas sharing between unrelated individuals was in agreement with the recombination models. A weaker excess of twin sharing was found in beta out-of-frame sequences because the signal-to-noise ratio was lowered by fewer shared sequences. Compared with coincidental sharing between unrelated individuals, out-of-frame TCR alpha sequences shared between twins had an excess of sequences with low generation probability. Because the same donors could not be followed over many years, the conclusions relied on cross-sectional statistical analysis. Abundant cord blood beta clonotypes had fewer insertions, young adult naive repertoires showed a similar but weaker trend, and memory repertoires showed no such trend. Invariant T cells such as MAIT and iNKT could partly confound zero-insertion analyses, though diverse VJ usage argued against this for most clonotypes.

Library preparation employed 5' RACE. For sequencing, an Illumina HiSeq 2000 was employed. A universal primer binding site was added through template switching, and the final cDNA carried a unique molecular identifier so that TCR cDNA molecules could be counted accurately. First-strand cDNA for TCR alpha and beta chains was synthesized from specific primers in the conserved constant-segment region. Each cDNA library was double barcoded, with a SMART-Mk sample barcode plus Illumina barcodes, to control for contamination. TruSeq adapter sequences along with Illumina sample barcodes were introduced in two successive PCR steps. Sequencing of the TCR alpha and beta cDNA libraries was done on the Illumina HiSeq platform using custom primers. Under the source paper's analysis protocol: Raw reads were processed with MiGEC to extract unique molecular identifiers, and MiXCR was used to determine CDR3 positions. Recombination models were inferred per individual with the repgenHMM and IGoR tools using an EM algorithm. The tcR package in R was used for shared clonotype analysis, with sharing normalized by the product of cloneset sizes. To study raw recombination without the effects of thymic and clonal selection, out-of-frame nonproductive sequences were analyzed. The public reads were reprocessed in TCRdb via fastp at Q25 and MiXCR, keeping in-frame beta chains. Rows are combined by CDR3 protein, so each entry shows the most common genes and DNA. In this record, the V and J calls reflect TCRdb's handling and not the investigators' own analysis. This sample has some 500,000 distinct CDR3 sequences in its table, and 9% to 10% of those were observed once. The top ten constitute around 3% of the sample.

Every donor was a healthy Caucasian. Three pairs of female monozygotic twins, all aged 18 to 29 years, made up the twin cohort. Peripheral blood mononuclear cells were the source from which RNA for the TCR libraries was isolated. V lost 5 bases and J lost 4 bases; the stretch between them is 14 bases long. According to the germline V gene, CDR1 reads SNHLY and CDR2 reads FYNNEI. Taken from cysteine to phenylalanine, the CDR3 has 14 residues. Of the read, only the CDR3 DNA is kept; its 42 bases are in frame from base 1. The sample was also reused in another study, on yellow fever vaccine responses in identical twins. The second study also describes: According to the authors, in identical twins the way T cells responded to vaccination appeared partly convergent and partly personalized. In the study, vaccine-responding T cell clones were precisely tracked in identical twins.

Sequenced material: PBMCs. The sequence came from a woman in her late teens or twenties in good health. The rearranged chain carries TRBV2 and TRBJ1-1; the D segment could be TRBD1, given 5 matching bases. The CDR3 region: CASSSSGASTEAFF. The DNA sequence is given as TGTGCCAGCAGTTCATCCGGGGCGAGCACTGAAGCTTTCTTT.